The following is a T cell receptor beta chain sequence with its context. Its antigen is not identified. PCR was performed a second time for roughly 7 to 11 cycles using a sample-barcoded 5' primer and a J-beta primer mix. TCRdb called the 5' RACE reads again in MiXCR, with one record for every CDR3 protein. The sample lists roughly 1,500,000 distinct CDR3 sequences; about 31% were seen once. This specimen comes from a study of blood T cells in healthy people across ages. Study results and caveats: Naive and antigen-experienced cells were not separated, limiting conclusive comparison.

The ends were cut back, 5 bases at V and 1 base at J, with 9 bases in the middle. The germline V gene has CDR1 MDHEN and CDR2 SYDVKM. The CDR3 is 14 residues long. V gene TRBV28 combines with J gene TRBJ1-5, with no clear D. The sequencing sample was made of blood. This sequence originates from a woman aged 25 to 39 in good health. The CDR3, as DNA: TGTGCCAGCAGTGCCATACAAAGCAATCAGCCCCAGCATTTT. It specifies CASSAIQSNQPQHF. Filled out from reference TRBV28 and TRBJ1-5, the complete variable domain reads DVKVTQSSRYLVKRTGEKVFLECVQDMDHENMFWYRQDPGLGLRLIYFSYDVKMKEKGDIPEGYSVSREKKERFSLILESASTNQTSMYLCASSAIQSNQPQHFGDGTRLSIL.